A single sample is the source of the 12 T cell receptor beta chains below, sequenced in a study of blood T cell repertoires in COVID-19. Sequencing used immunoSEQ multiplex PCR; TCRdb keeps in-frame clones, though not all of them. The sample carries about 220,000 clones, around four fifths recorded once. Sequenced input: PBMCs or T cells enriched from blood (not recorded which). The origin of the receptors is a woman between 50 and 59 years old who had been exposed to COVID-19.

V usage is TRBV23-1 and J usage is TRBJ2-3; 16 nucleotides agree with TRBD2. TRBV23-1 is an ORF, and what it does is uncertain. The CDR3 totals 18 residues. The J segment lost 1 base and the V segment lost 4 bases, leaving 5 bases of the junction unmatched. The CDR3 bases are TGCGCCAGCAGTCGTGGGACTAGCGGGGGGGCGGGCACAGATACGCAGTATTTT. This codes for CASSRGTSGGAGTDTQYF.

The V gene is TRBV5-1, the J gene TRBJ1-1; 8 bases fit TRBD1. Germline V gene sequence: CDR1 SGHRS, CDR2 YFSETQ. The CDR3 runs 15 residues. The J segment lost 0 bases and the V segment lost 3 bases, leaving 4 bases of the junction unmatched. The CDR3 region is CASSSRQGMNTEAFF. DNA of the CDR3: TGCGCCAGCAGCTCTAGACAGGGGATGAACACTGAAGCTTTCTTT.

This chain joins TRBV7-4 and TRBJ1-6; 9 nucleotides agree with TRBD1. Germline assignment: CDR1 SGHVT and CDR2 SQSDAQ. CDR3 length: 17 amino acids. The J segment lost 7 bases and the V segment lost 3 bases, leaving 10 bases of the junction unmatched. This chain's CDR3 is CASSFLDRGVENSPLHF. The CDR3 DNA is TGTGCCAGCAGCTTCCTCGACAGGGGGGTAGAGAATTCACCCCTCCACTTT.

V and J are TRBV7-2 and TRBJ2-5; the D gene is possibly TRBD1 (5 bases). V was trimmed by 6 bases and J by 2 bases, leaving 10 bases between them. Germline values: CDR1 SGHTA, CDR2 FQGNSA. The CDR3 has 13 residues. The CDR3 nucleotides read TGTGCCAGCAGTTCCGACAGACAAGAGACCCAGTACTTC. Residues: CASSSDRQETQYF.

In this sample, this clone turned up a few times. The rearrangement joins TRBV3-1 (or the pseudogene TRBV3-2) to TRBJ2-2; weak D call: TRBD1 (6 bases). V dropped 4 bases and J dropped 2 bases, with 11 bases sitting between them. The CDR3 totals 15 residues. Germline V gives CDR1 LGHDT, CDR2 YNNKEL (reference sequence). CDR3 region: CASSRDNANTGELFF. The CDR3 DNA follows: TGTGCCAGCAGCCGGGACAACGCCAACACCGGGGAGCTGTTTTTT.

The gene calls are TRBV7-2 and TRBJ2-2; 8 nucleotides agree with TRBD2. Per germline, CDR1 SGHTA and CDR2 FQGNSA. Trimming took 1 base from V and 5 from J; bases not matched to a gene: 6. The CDR3 length is 16 residues. The CDR3: CASSLDSGGRTGELFF. DNA of the CDR3: TGTGCCAGCAGCTTAGACTCGGGGGGGCGAACCGGGGAGCTGTTTTTT.

V usage is TRBV3-1 (or the pseudogene TRBV3-2) and J usage is TRBJ2-7; tentatively, D is TRBD2 (6 bases). Between the trimmed V and J ends, which lost 0 bases and 1 base, there was a span of 10 bases. CDR1 is LGHDT and CDR2 is YNNKEL in the germline V gene (reference sequence). CDR3 size: 15 residues. CDR3: CASSQEPAGSYEQYF. The CDR3 DNA sequence: TGTGCCAGCAGCCAAGAGCCGGCGGGGTCCTACGAGCAGTACTTC.

The chain is built from TRBV2 and TRBJ2-5; D not resolved. The CDR3 covers 12 residues. From germline, CDR1 is SNHLY and CDR2 FYNNEI. V lost 2 bases to trimming and J lost 4 bases, with 5 bases between them. In nucleotides, the CDR3 is TGTGCCAGCAGTGAAACGGGAGAGACCCAGTACTTC. Its protein is CASSETGETQYF.

The chain couples TRBV5-6 to TRBJ1-1; a weak D match, TRBD1 (5 bases). CDR1 and CDR2 from the germline V gene are SGHDT and YYEEEE. V gave up 4 bases and J gave up 3 bases, with 13 bases separating them. This CDR3 contains 14 residues. The CDR3: CASSRRRGDTEAFF. The CDR3 nucleotides are TGTGCCAGCAGCCGCAGACGGGGGGACACTGAAGCTTTCTTT.

The chain recombines TRBV30 with TRBJ2-1; D perhaps matches TRBD2 (5 bases). From germline, CDR1 is GTSNPN and CDR2 SVGIG (reference sequence). V was shortened by 0 bases and J by 9 bases, with 9 bases between the two germline ends. The CDR3 is 12 amino acids. CDR3 nucleotides: TGTGCCTGGAGTGTGGCGGGTGTTGAGCAGTTCTTC. Translation gives CAWSVAGVEQFF. The complete variable domain, with remaining parts taken from reference TRBV30 and TRBJ2-1, reads SQTIHQWPATLVQPVGSPLSLECTVEGTSNPNLYWYRQAAGRGLQLLFYSVGIGQISSEVPQNLSASRPQDRQFILSSKKLLLSDSGFYLCAWSVAGVEQFFGPGTRLTVL.

The V gene is TRBV21-1, the J gene TRBJ1-4. TRBV21-1 is listed as a pseudogene. This CDR3 has 15 amino acids. The CDR3 spells CASSPRGGQAEKLFF. CDR3 nucleotides: TGTGCCAGCAGCCCCCGAGGAGGGCAGGCTGAAAAACTGTTTTTT.

V is TRBV19 and J is TRBJ2-3; weak D call: TRBD2 (5 bases). V was pared by 3 bases and J by 1 base, with 14 bases between. The CDR3 is 16 residues long. Germline V gene data show CDR1 as LNHDA and CDR2 as SQIVND (reference sequence). The CDR3 protein is CASSIMIAMGTDTQYF. CDR3 bases: TGTGCCAGTAGTATTATGATAGCGATGGGCACAGATACGCAGTATTTT.